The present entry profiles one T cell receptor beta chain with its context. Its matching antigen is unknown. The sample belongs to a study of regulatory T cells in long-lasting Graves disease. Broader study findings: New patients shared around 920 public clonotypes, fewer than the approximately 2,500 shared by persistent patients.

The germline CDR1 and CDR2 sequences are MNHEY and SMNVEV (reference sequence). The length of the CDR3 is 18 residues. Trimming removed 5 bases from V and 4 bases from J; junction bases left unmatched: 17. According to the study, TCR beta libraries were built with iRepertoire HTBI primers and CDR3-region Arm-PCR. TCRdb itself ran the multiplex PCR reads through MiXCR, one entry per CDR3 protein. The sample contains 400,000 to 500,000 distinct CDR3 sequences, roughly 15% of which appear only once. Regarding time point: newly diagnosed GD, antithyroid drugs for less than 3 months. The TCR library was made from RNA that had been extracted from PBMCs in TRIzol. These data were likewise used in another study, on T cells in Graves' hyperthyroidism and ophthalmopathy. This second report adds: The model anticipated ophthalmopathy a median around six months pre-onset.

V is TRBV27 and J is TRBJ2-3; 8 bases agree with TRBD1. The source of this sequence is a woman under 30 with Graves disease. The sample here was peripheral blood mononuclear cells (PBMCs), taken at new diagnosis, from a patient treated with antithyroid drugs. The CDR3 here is CASSKYITRDRRADTQYF. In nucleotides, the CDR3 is TGTGCCAGCAGTAAATACATCACCCGGGACAGGCGGGCAGATACGCAGTATTTT.